Presented here are 13 T cell receptor beta chains from one specimen sequenced in a study of blood T cell repertoires in COVID-19. Repertoires were generated with immunoSEQ multiplex PCR, while TCRdb's copy carries only in-frame clones and drops some. The data show about 83,000 clones, with roughly 86% seen just once and about 8% held by the top ten. Sequencing was performed on peripheral blood. Receptor source: a man aged 50 to 60 with active COVID-19.

The table lists this clone with a count of one. This sequence joins TRBV2 and TRBJ2-3, with D unclear. The CDR3 runs to 14 residues. Trimming left V 3 bases short and J 0 bases short, with 7 bases between. Germline-derived CDR1 and CDR2 are SNHLY and FYNNEI. CDR3 bases: TGTGCCAGCAGTGAGTCTCTCAGCACAGATACGCAGTATTTT. This translates into CASSESLSTDTQYF. Filled out from reference TRBV2 and TRBJ2-3, the complete variable domain reads EPEVTQTPSHQVTQMGQEVILRCVPISNHLYFYWYRQILGQKVEFLVSFYNNEISEKSEIFDDQFSVERPDGSNFTLKIRSTKLEDSAMYFCASSESLSTDTQYFGPGTRLTVL.

This chain joins TRBV19 and TRBJ2-7; TRBD1 matches at 9 bases. This CDR3 contains 14 residues. Germline CDR1 is LNHDA and CDR2 is SQIVND (reference sequence). V dropped 5 bases and J dropped 3; count of bases not matched to a gene: 5. As DNA, the CDR3 is TGTGCCAGTAGTCTCGGGACAGGGAGCTACGAGCAGTACTTC. It yields the protein CASSLGTGSYEQYF.

CDR3 sequence (DNA): TGTGCCAGCAGCTGGACTAGCGGGGGGTCAGATACGCAGTATTTT. This encodes CASSWTSGGSDTQYF. The V and J genes are TRBV11-2 and TRBJ2-3, with TRBD2 matching over 14 bases. Germline CDR1 is SGHAT and CDR2 is FQNNGV. The CDR3 has 15 amino acids. J lost 4 bases, V lost 4 bases, and 1 base had no gene match. The full variable domain, its missing parts supplied by reference TRBV11-2 and TRBJ2-3, is EAGVAQSPRYKIIEKRQSVAFWCNPISGHATLYWYQQILGQGPKLLIQFQNNGVVDDSQLPKDRFSAERLKGVDSTLKIQPAKLEDSAVYLCASSWTSGGSDTQYFGPGTRLTVL.

The chain combines TRBV4-3 with TRBJ2-7; 8 bases agree with TRBD1. The CDR3 extends over 19 amino acids. J lost 6 bases, V lost 0 bases, and 19 bases had no gene match. CDR1 is LGHNA and CDR2 is YSLEER in the germline V gene. This chain's CDR3 is CASSQDVSPGQATAVEQYF. DNA for the CDR3: TGCGCCAGCAGCCAAGATGTGTCGCCGGGACAGGCAACGGCCGTCGAGCAGTACTTC.

This clone was seen a single time. This chain links TRBV19 with TRBJ1-2; 11 bases map to TRBD1. The V gene end was trimmed by 8 bases and the J gene end by 12 bases; junction bases not matched to a gene: 14. Germline V gene lookup returns CDR1 LNHDA and CDR2 SQIVND (reference sequence). The CDR3 consists of 14 residues. This CDR3 reads CASGQDRTGGGDTF. Written as DNA, the CDR3 is TGTGCCAGTGGGCAGGACCGGACAGGGGGCGGAGACACCTTC.

J is TRBJ1-1 and V is TRBV7-9, with 10 bases matching TRBD1. Germline CDR1 is SEHNR and CDR2 is FQNEAQ (reference sequence). The CDR3 runs to 17 residues. V shed 5 bases, J shed 0 bases, and the junction held 9 bases outside the gene matches. The CDR3 protein is CASSEAGTGDLNTEAFF. In DNA form, the CDR3 reads TGTGCCAGCAGCGAGGCCGGGACAGGGGACTTGAACACTGAAGCTTTCTTT.

The chain has TRBV30 and TRBJ2-1, with 10 positions matching TRBD2. Germline V gives CDR1 GTSNPN, CDR2 SVGIG (reference sequence). This CDR3 is 17 amino acids long. Trimming took 5 bases from V and 2 from J; bases not matched to a gene: 12. The CDR3 region is CAWRLEVTSGTYNEQFF. The CDR3 DNA reads as TGTGCCTGGCGCCTCGAAGTAACTAGCGGGACCTACAATGAGCAGTTCTTC.

The chain joins TRBV18 to TRBJ2-5; a possible D gene is TRBD2 (6 bases). CDR1 KGHSH and CDR2 LQKENI come from the germline V gene. Trimming took 2 bases from V and 4 from J, leaving 14 bases between them. The CDR3 consists of 15 residues. The chain's CDR3 is CASSPSQGGGETQYF. Written as DNA, the CDR3 is TGTGCCAGCTCACCATCCCAGGGAGGCGGAGAGACCCAGTACTTC.

The chain links TRBV28 to TRBJ2-5; no firm D call. Per germline, CDR1 MDHEN and CDR2 SYDVKM. CDR3 length: 15 amino acids. Trimming removed 2 bases from V and 5 bases from J, with 15 bases in between. The CDR3 is CASSLLQSTTETQYF. CDR3 DNA sequence: TGTGCCAGCAGTTTACTGCAAAGCACTACGGAGACCCAGTACTTC.

This clone occurred once. The gene calls are TRBV5-1 and TRBJ2-2; TRBD1 matches 7 bases. CDR3 length: 15 residues. The V and J ends lost 4 bases and 2 bases, in that order; junction bases with no gene match: 5. Germline CDR1 and CDR2: SGHRS and YFSETQ. CDR3 in amino acids: CASSLTGLNTGELFF. In nucleotides, the CDR3 is TGCGCCAGCAGCCTGACAGGGCTAAACACCGGGGAGCTGTTTTTT.

This clone was seen a few times. The gene calls are TRBV7-9 and TRBJ1-1, with D hard to call. Per germline, CDR1 SEHNR and CDR2 FQNEAQ (reference sequence). V lost 11 bases, J lost 4 bases, and 14 bases lay in between. This CDR3 contains 12 residues. CDR3: CAGHRDGTEAFF. DNA of the CDR3: TGTGCCGGCCACAGAGACGGCACTGAAGCTTTCTTT.

This rearrangement joins TRBV4-3 to TRBJ1-5; 10 bases map to TRBD1. This CDR3 spans 20 amino acids. Per the germline V gene, CDR1 is LGHNA and CDR2 is YSLEER. V gave up 0 bases and J gave up 0 bases; unmatched junction bases: 11. This CDR3 is CASSQDLGTGVEYSNQPQHF. Written as DNA, the CDR3 is TGCGCCAGCAGCCAAGATCTTGGGACAGGGGTCGAGTATAGCAATCAGCCCCAGCATTTT.

The table lists this clone with a few counts. The CDR3 DNA reads as TGTGCCAGCAGTTCGGATACAGGGATTCTGGGCTATGGCTACACCTTC. Amino acid sequence: CASSSDTGILGYGYTF. The chain joins TRBV6-2 or TRBV6-3 to TRBJ1-2; D may be TRBD1 (6 bases). The CDR3 sequence is 16 residues long. Trimming stripped 4 bases from V and 4 bases from J, with 19 bases between. Germline-derived CDR1 and CDR2 are MNHEY and SVGEGT.